The next 27 T cell receptor beta chains were all read from a single sample in a study of beta chain features in type 1 diabetes. The antigens for these receptors are not known. What was sequenced were expressed TCRB transcripts, since all of the isolated RNA had been reverse transcribed. Measured with immunoSEQ multiplex PCR; TCRdb has only the in-frame clones, and not every one. The sample lists 250,000 to 300,000 clones; 13% to 15% were seen once. Study observations and caveats: When Type 1 diabetes patients were examined, their TCRB CDR3s proved moderately but significantly shorter in all four CD4+ subsets.

The sample consisted of naive CD4+ T cells from blood. Receptors originate from a man aged 30 to 45 with type 1 diabetes.

The V and J genes are TRBV11-3 and TRBJ2-3; no definite D call. The V end lost 3 bases, the J end lost 4 bases, and 8 bases lay between the germline ends. This CDR3 has 13 residues. CDR1 and CDR2 from the germline V gene are SGHNT and YENEEA. CDR3 in amino acids: CASSFSLSDTQYF. In DNA form, the CDR3 reads TGTGCCAGCAGCTTTAGTCTGTCAGATACGCAGTATTTT.

With regard to this clone: The junction and the germline gene differ at one end; a read error may be behind it. The chain combines TRBV9 with TRBJ2-1, with a possible D match to TRBD2 (6 bases). CDR1 SGDLS and CDR2 YYNGEE come from the germline V gene. CDR3 length equals 14 residues. Here the CDR3 reads CANSIGGFYNEQFF. For the CDR3, the DNA is TGTGCCAACAGCATCGGGGGATTCTACAATGAGCAGTTCTTC.

This clone was observed a handful of times. This chain joins TRBV2 and TRBJ1-4, with D possibly being TRBD1 (5 bases). The CDR3 totals 14 residues. Germline CDR1 is SNHLY and CDR2 is FYNNEI. The ends were cut back, 7 bases at V and 3 bases at J, with 12 bases in the middle. CDR3: CASKSDSANEKLFF. Written as DNA, the CDR3 is TGTGCCAGCAAATCCGACAGCGCTAATGAAAAACTGTTTTTT.

This chain connects TRBV7-2 to TRBJ2-2, with D possibly matching TRBD2 (6 bases). CDR1 and CDR2 from the germline V gene are SGHTA and FQGNSA. This CDR3 spans 13 amino acids. Trimming took off 5 bases at V and 5 bases at J, with 9 bases between the two ends. DNA for the CDR3: TGTGCCAGCAGCCCCGGGGGTACCGGGGAGCTGTTTTTT. It encodes CASSPGGTGELFF.

This clone occurred a few times. CDR3 coding DNA: TGCAGCGTGACAGGGAACACTGAAGCTTTCTTT. Its protein product is CSVTGNTEAFF. This chain links TRBV29-1 with TRBJ1-1, with a weak D call TRBD1 (6 bases). The germline gives CDR1 SQVTM, CDR2 ANQGSEA. Deletions cut 6 bases from V and 1 base from J, with 6 bases between. This CDR3 has 11 residues.

J is TRBJ2-2 and V is TRBV2; 8 bases map to TRBD1. The CDR3 has 15 residues. The germline gives CDR1 SNHLY, CDR2 FYNNEI. V shed 0 bases and J 13 bases; nucleotides not matched to a gene: 10. The CDR3 region has the DNA TGTGCCAGCAGTGAAGCGGGGGGAAGGACAGGGAGGCTGTTTTTT. This sequence encodes CASSEAGGRTGRLFF.

The chain recombines TRBV7-9 with TRBJ2-7, with D possibly TRBD1 on 5 matching bases. The CDR3 is 16 residues long. V shed 1 base and J shed 1 base, with 14 bases lying between them. The germline V gene encodes CDR1 SEHNR and CDR2 FQNEAQ (reference sequence). The CDR3 spells CASSLGIRQGSYEQYF. For the CDR3, the DNA is TGTGCCAGCAGCTTAGGGATCCGCCAGGGTTCCTACGAGCAGTACTTC.

The gene calls are TRBV5-4 and TRBJ2-6; 7 positions match TRBD1. Unmatched junction bases numbered 6, after V lost 4 bases and J lost 2 bases. The germline gives CDR1 SGHNT, CDR2 YYREEE (reference sequence). The CDR3 totals 16 residues. DNA of the CDR3: TGTGCCAGCAGCCCGGGACAGTCGACTGGGGCCAACGTCCTGACTTTC. Protein sequence: CASSPGQSTGANVLTF.

This clone was detected a few times. The chain couples TRBV19 to TRBJ1-2; D may be TRBD1 (5 bases). The CDR3 has 16 residues. The germline CDR1 and CDR2 sequences are LNHDA and SQIVND (reference sequence). V was pared by 5 bases and J by 3 bases, with 19 bases between. CDR3 nucleotides: TGTGCCAGTAGTGCGCCAGGGCTGGCGGTCGACTATGGCTACACCTTC. Translation: CASSAPGLAVDYGYTF.

A few counts support this clone. The chain has TRBV12-5 and TRBJ1-2; 11 nucleotides line up with TRBD1. The CDR3 consists of 14 residues. The J segment lost 5 bases and the V segment lost 6 bases, leaving 5 bases of the junction unmatched. CDR1 and CDR2 from the germline V gene are LGHNT and FRNRAP. In nucleotides, the CDR3 is TGTGCTAGTGGGGACAGGGGGCGATGGTATGGCTACACCTTC. This sequence encodes CASGDRGRWYGYTF.

This chain joins TRBV11-2 and TRBJ2-5, with D maybe TRBD2 (6 bases). The V gene lost 5 bases and the J gene lost 1 base, with 11 bases spanning the gap. CDR3 length equals 14 residues. CDR1 is SGHAT and CDR2 is FQNNGV in the germline V gene. The DNA for the CDR3 is TGTGCCAGCAGCCTTAGGGACTCCCAAGAGACCCAGTACTTC. Its protein is CASSLRDSQETQYF.

The chain couples TRBV14 to TRBJ1-1; 9 bases agree with TRBD1. The CDR3 is 15 amino acids. The J segment lost 1 base and the V segment lost 2 bases, leaving 2 bases of the junction unmatched. Germline CDR1 is SGHDN and CDR2 is FVKESK. CDR3: CASSQWTGANTEAFF. The CDR3 region has the DNA TGTGCCAGCAGCCAATGGACAGGGGCGAACACTGAAGCTTTCTTT.

This sequence joins TRBV7-9 and TRBJ1-1; D unclear. V was clipped by 0 bases and J by 5 bases, with 13 bases between them. CDR1 is SEHNR and CDR2 is FQNEAQ in the germline V gene (reference sequence). The CDR3 covers 15 residues. CDR3 nucleotide sequence: TGTGCCAGCAGCTTAGCGCGGATAGGAGGGACTGAAGCTTTCTTT. This sequence encodes CASSLARIGGTEAFF.

The chain uses TRBV7-2 and TRBJ2-5, with TRBD2 matching over 7 bases. Per germline, CDR1 SGHTA and CDR2 FQGNSA. The junction had 10 bases not matched to a gene; V was cut back by 1 base and J by 5 bases. This CDR3 contains 16 residues. The CDR3 DNA reads TGTGCCAGCAGCTTAGTTCGGGCGGGAGTGAGGGAGACCCAGTACTTC. Translated, it gives CASSLVRAGVRETQYF.

V and J are TRBV7-8 and TRBJ2-7; 11 bases line up with TRBD2. Germline loops: CDR1 SGHVS, CDR2 FQNEAQ. The ends lost 3 bases at V and 3 bases at J; junction bases unmatched: 1. The CDR3 loop spans 14 amino acids. This chain's CDR3 is CASSFGTSGYEQYF. Written as DNA, the CDR3 is TGTGCCAGCAGCTTTGGGACTAGCGGCTACGAGCAGTACTTC.

V and J are TRBV28 and TRBJ1-5, with D possibly matching TRBD1 (5 bases). The V end was cut by 5 bases, the J end by 7 bases, with 18 bases between. The CDR3 has 15 amino acids. The V gene's germline CDR1 is MDHEN and CDR2 SYDVKM. The CDR3: CASSRRAGGDQPQHF. CDR3 DNA: TGTGCCAGCAGTCGTAGGGCAGGCGGGGACCAGCCCCAGCATTTT.

The chain's CDR3 is CASSQDSASADIQYF. The CDR3 nucleotides read TGTGCCAGCAGCCAAGATTCGGCTAGTGCGGACATTCAGTACTTC. V usage is TRBV4-2 and J usage is TRBJ2-4; no firm D call. This CDR3 is 15 amino acids long. From germline, CDR1 is LGHNA and CDR2 YNFKEQ. V lost 0 bases to trimming and J lost 8 bases, with 14 bases between them.

This clone was seen a handful of times. This chain uses TRBV9 with TRBJ2-7; D unresolved. The V and J ends lost 2 bases and 6 bases respectively, with 9 bases between them. Germline V gives CDR1 SGDLS, CDR2 YYNGEE. This CDR3 spans 12 amino acids. The DNA for the CDR3 is TGTGCCAGCAGCGTTATGTCGGGCGAGCAGTACTTC. Translated: CASSVMSGEQYF.

DNA for the CDR3: TGTGCCAGCAGTGATAGGGGACAGAGCTATGGCTACACCTTC. Protein: CASSDRGQSYGYTF. The chain combines TRBV25-1 with TRBJ1-2, with 7 bases that match TRBD1. Germline CDR1 reads MGHDK; CDR2 reads SYGVNS. V trimming: 3 bases; J trimming: 4 bases; junction bases outside the gene matches: 5. CDR3 length: 14 amino acids.

This clone was detected a few times. Distinct nucleotide sequences in the sample also encode this CDR3. The chain uses TRBV15 and TRBJ2-5, with 10 bases matching TRBD1. Per the germline V gene, CDR1 is LNHNV and CDR2 is YYDKDF (reference sequence). This CDR3 is built from 13 residues. The V gene end was trimmed by 3 bases and the J gene end by 5 bases; junction bases not matched to a gene: 0. This chain's CDR3 is CATSRDRGETQYF. The CDR3 DNA sequence: TGTGCCACCAGCAGGGACAGGGGGGAGACCCAGTACTTC.

J is TRBJ1-1 and V is TRBV5-1; TRBD1 matches at 9 bases. CDR3 length equals 17 residues. Germline V lookup: CDR1 SGHRS, CDR2 YFSETQ. The ends lost 4 bases at V and 0 bases at J; junction bases unmatched: 10. CDR3: CASSIGQGIGMNTEAFF. CDR3 DNA sequence: TGCGCCAGCAGCATAGGACAGGGGATCGGTATGAACACTGAAGCTTTCTTT. Supplemented by reference TRBV5-1 and TRBJ1-1, the full variable domain reads KAGVTQTPRYLIKTRGQQVTLSCSPISGHRSVSWYQQTPGQGLQFLFEYFSETQRNKGNFPGRFSGRQFSNSRSEMNVSTLELGDSALYLCASSIGQGIGMNTEAFFGQGTRLTVV.

The rearrangement uses TRBV18 and TRBJ2-4; 9 nucleotides line up with TRBD1. The CDR3 runs 16 residues. With V trimmed by 3 bases and J by 1 base, 4 bases remained unmatched. Per the germline V gene, CDR1 is KGHSH and CDR2 is LQKENI. The CDR3 coding sequence is TGTGCCAGCTCACCTACAGGGGGCGCCGCCAAAAACATTCAGTACTTC. Its protein product is CASSPTGGAAKNIQYF. Based on the CDR3 plus reference TRBV18 and TRBJ2-4, the full variable domain is NAGVMQNPRHLVRRRGQEARLRCSPMKGHSHVYWYRQLPEEGLKFMVYLQKENIIDESGMPKERFSAEFPKEGPSILRIQQVVRGDSAAYFCASSPTGGAAKNIQYFGAGTRLSVL.

The V and J genes are TRBV9 and TRBJ2-3, with D hard to call. CDR3 length: 11 residues. V shed 5 bases and J shed 6 bases, with 7 bases lying between them. Germline V gene sequence: CDR1 SGDLS, CDR2 YYNGEE. The CDR3 loop is CASSREDTQYF. CDR3 bases: TGTGCCAGCAGTCGAGAGGATACGCAGTATTTT.

This clone showed up just a few times. This chain joins TRBV6-4 and TRBJ2-1, with D possibly being TRBD1 (5 bases). The CDR3 consists of 12 residues. The germline V and J ends were trimmed by 2 bases and 10 bases, with 9 bases remaining between them. Germline loops: CDR1 MRHNA, CDR2 SNTAGT. CDR3 region: CASSDAGREQFF. CDR3 DNA: TGTGCCAGCAGTGACGCAGGGCGGGAGCAGTTCTTC.

This chain joins TRBV9 and TRBJ2-1; 10 nucleotides agree with TRBD2. After removal of 3 bases from V and 4 bases from J, the junction contained 4 bases not matched to a gene. Germline V gene data show CDR1 as SGDLS and CDR2 as YYNGEE. CDR3 length equals 15 residues. The CDR3: CASSELAGVYNEQFF. The CDR3 nucleotides read TGTGCCAGCAGCGAGCTAGCGGGAGTTTACAATGAGCAGTTCTTC.

This chain links TRBV6-4 with TRBJ2-5; 7 bases are a match to TRBD2. From germline, CDR1 is MRHNA and CDR2 SNTAGT. V dropped 2 bases and J dropped 5; count of bases not matched to a gene: 2. The CDR3 length is 13 residues. CDR3: CASSDREGETQYF. CDR3 bases: TGTGCCAGCAGTGACAGGGAGGGGGAGACCCAGTACTTC.

The V gene is TRBV7-9, the J gene TRBJ2-7, with 11 bases fitting TRBD2. The germline V gene has CDR1 SEHNR and CDR2 FQNEAQ (reference sequence). There are 16 residues in the CDR3. V gave up 4 bases and J gave up 5 bases; unmatched junction bases: 10. CDR3 in DNA: TGTGCCAGCAGCTCCCCACTAGCGGGAGTCTTCCACGAGCAGTACTTC. Translating gives CASSSPLAGVFHEQYF.